The 3 T cell receptor beta chains below come from one sample, sequenced in a study of T cell changes during pregnancy in multiple sclerosis. Data came from immunoSEQ multiplex PCR; TCRdb stores just in-frame clones and leaves some out. The sample lists about 64,000 clones, roughly 92% seen once, with roughly 1.5% in the top ten. The sequencing here drew on peripheral blood, taken in the second trimester of pregnancy. These receptors were taken from a female donor with multiple sclerosis, enrolled in a pregnancy study.

The chain has TRBV7-9 and TRBJ1-4, with D perhaps matching TRBD1 (6 bases). The germline gives CDR1 SEHNR, CDR2 FQNEAQ (reference sequence). With 10 bases removed from V and 7 bases from J, the gap between germline ends came to 10 bases. There are 11 residues in the CDR3. Here the CDR3 DNA reads TGTGCCACCGGGACATTTGAAAAACTGTTTTTT. It codes for CATGTFEKLFF.

The chain couples TRBV5-1 to TRBJ2-2, with D possibly TRBD2 on 6 matching bases. The V and J ends lost 4 bases and 2 bases respectively, with 12 bases between them. This CDR3 has 15 residues. Germline V gene lookup returns CDR1 SGHRS and CDR2 YFSETQ. The CDR3 here is CASSTTGLNTGELFF. The CDR3 coding sequence is TGCGCCAGCAGCACGACGGGACTTAACACCGGGGAGCTGTTTTTT.

In DNA form, the CDR3 reads TGTGCCAGCAGCTTATTGTTGGGGACTCCCTACAATGAGCAGTTCTTC. This translates into CASSLLLGTPYNEQFF. The rearrangement uses TRBV7-9 and TRBJ2-1; tentative D call: TRBD2 (6 bases). CDR3 length: 16 amino acids. Trimming pared 2 bases from V and 2 bases from J, leaving 13 bases between. Germline CDR1 is SEHNR and CDR2 is FQNEAQ (reference sequence).